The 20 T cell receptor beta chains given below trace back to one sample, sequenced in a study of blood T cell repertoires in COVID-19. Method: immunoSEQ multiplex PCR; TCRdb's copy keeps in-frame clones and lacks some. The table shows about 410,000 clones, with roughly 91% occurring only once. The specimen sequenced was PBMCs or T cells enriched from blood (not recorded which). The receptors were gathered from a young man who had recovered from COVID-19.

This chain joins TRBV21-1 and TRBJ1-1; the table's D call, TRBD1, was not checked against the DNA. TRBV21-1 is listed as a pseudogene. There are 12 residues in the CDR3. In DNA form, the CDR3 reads TGTGCCAGCAACAACAGGGCTAGTGAAGCTTTCTTT. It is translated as CASNNRASEAFF.

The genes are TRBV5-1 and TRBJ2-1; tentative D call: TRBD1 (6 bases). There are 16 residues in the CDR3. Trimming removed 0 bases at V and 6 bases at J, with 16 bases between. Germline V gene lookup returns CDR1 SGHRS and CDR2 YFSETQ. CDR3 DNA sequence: TGCGCCAGCAGCTTGGTCGGGACAAGACAATCCAATGAGCAGTTCTTC. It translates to CASSLVGTRQSNEQFF.

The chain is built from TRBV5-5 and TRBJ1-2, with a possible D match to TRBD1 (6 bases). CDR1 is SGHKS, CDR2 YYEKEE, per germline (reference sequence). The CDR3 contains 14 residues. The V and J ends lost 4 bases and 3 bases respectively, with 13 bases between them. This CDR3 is CASSQGTADYGYTF. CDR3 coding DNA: TGTGCCAGCAGCCAGGGGACCGCCGACTATGGCTACACCTTC.

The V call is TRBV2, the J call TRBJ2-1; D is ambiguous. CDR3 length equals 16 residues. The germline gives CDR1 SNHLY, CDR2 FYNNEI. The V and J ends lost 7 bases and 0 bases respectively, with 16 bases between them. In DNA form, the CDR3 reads TGTGCCAGCAAGCAGGCGCTAATTCGCTCCTACAATGAGCAGTTCTTC. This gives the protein CASKQALIRSYNEQFF. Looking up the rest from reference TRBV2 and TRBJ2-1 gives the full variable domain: EPEVTQTPSHQVTQMGQEVILRCVPISNHLYFYWYRQILGQKVEFLVSFYNNEISEKSEIFDDQFSVERPDGSNFTLKIRSTKLEDSAMYFCASKQALIRSYNEQFFGPGTRLTVL.

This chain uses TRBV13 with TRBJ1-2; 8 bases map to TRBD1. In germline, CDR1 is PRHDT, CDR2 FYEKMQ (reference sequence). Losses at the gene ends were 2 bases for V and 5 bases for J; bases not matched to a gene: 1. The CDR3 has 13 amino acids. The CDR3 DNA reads TGTGCCAGCAGCTTAACAGGGGGATATGGCTACACCTTC. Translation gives CASSLTGGYGYTF.

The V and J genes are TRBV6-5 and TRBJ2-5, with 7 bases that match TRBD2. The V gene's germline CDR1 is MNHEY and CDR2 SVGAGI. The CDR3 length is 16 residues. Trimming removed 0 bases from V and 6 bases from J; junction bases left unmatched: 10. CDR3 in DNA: TGTGCCAGCAGTTACTCAGGAGCGGGGAGGCCAAAGACCCAGTACTTC. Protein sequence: CASSYSGAGRPKTQYF.

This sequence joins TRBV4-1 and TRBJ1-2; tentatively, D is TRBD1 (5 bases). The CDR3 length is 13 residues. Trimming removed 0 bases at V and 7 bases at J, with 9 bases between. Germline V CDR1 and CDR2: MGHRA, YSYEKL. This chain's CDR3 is CASSQEWTTGYTF. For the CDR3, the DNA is TGCGCCAGCAGCCAAGAATGGACAACTGGCTACACCTTC.

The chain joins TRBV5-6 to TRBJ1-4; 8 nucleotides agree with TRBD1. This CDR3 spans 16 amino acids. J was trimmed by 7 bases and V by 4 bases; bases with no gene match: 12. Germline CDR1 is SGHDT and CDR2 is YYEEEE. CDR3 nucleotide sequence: TGTGCCAGCAGCACGAGAACAGGGGGTCGGGGTGAAAAACTGTTTTTT. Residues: CASSTRTGGRGEKLFF.

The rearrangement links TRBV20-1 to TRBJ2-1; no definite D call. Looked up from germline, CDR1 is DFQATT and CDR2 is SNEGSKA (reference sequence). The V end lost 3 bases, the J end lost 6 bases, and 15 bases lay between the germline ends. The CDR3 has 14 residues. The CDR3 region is CSASRASTGNEQFF. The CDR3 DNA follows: TGCAGTGCTAGTCGAGCGAGTACGGGCAATGAGCAGTTCTTC.

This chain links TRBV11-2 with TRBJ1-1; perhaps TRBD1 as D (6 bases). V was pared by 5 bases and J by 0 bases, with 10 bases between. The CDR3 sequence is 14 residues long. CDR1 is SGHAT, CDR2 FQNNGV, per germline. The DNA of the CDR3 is TGTGCCAGCAGCCCGGACAGACTGAACACTGAAGCTTTCTTT. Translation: CASSPDRLNTEAFF.

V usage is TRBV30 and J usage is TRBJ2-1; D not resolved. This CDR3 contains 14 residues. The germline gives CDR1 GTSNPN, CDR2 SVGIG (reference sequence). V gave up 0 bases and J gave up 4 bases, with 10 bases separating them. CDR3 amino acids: CAWSVIRGYNEQFF. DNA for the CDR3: TGTGCCTGGAGTGTAATAAGAGGATACAATGAGCAGTTCTTC.

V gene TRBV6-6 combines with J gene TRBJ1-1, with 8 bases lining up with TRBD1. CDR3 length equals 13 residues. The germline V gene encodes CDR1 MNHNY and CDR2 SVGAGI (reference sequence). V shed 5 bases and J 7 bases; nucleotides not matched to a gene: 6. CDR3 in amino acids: CASSNSGQGEAFF. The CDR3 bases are TGTGCCAGCAGTAATTCTGGACAGGGTGAAGCTTTCTTT.

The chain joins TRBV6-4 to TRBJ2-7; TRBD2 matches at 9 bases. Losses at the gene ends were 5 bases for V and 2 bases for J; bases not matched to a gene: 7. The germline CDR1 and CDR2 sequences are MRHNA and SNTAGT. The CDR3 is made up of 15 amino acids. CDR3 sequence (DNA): TGTGCCAGCAGTCTAAGTGCGGGGGGGCCCTACGAGCAGTACTTC. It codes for CASSLSAGGPYEQYF.

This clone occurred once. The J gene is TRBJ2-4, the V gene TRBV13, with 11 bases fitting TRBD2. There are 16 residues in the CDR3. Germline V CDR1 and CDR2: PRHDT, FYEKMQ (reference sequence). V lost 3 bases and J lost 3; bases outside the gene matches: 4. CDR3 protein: CASSFTSGRLKNIQYF. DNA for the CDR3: TGTGCCAGCAGCTTTACTAGCGGGAGACTCAAAAACATTCAGTACTTC.

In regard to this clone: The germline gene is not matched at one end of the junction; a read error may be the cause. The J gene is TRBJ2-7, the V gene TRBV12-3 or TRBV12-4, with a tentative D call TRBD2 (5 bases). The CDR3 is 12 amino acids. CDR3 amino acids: CASSATPGKAVF. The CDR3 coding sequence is TGTGCCAGCAGTGCGACGCCGGGGAAGGCAGTCTTC.

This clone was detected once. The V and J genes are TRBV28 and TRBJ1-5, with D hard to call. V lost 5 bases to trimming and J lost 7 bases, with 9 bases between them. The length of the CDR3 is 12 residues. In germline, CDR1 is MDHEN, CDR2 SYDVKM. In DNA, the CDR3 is TGTGCCAGCAGTACCCTTCGGCAGCCCCAGCATTTT. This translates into CASSTLRQPQHF.

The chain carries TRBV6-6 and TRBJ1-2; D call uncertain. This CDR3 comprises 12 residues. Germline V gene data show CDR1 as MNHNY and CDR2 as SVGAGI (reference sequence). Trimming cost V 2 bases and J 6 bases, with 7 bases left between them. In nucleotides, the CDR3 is TGTGCCAGCAGTTACCTCGGGAATGGCTACACCTTC. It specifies CASSYLGNGYTF.

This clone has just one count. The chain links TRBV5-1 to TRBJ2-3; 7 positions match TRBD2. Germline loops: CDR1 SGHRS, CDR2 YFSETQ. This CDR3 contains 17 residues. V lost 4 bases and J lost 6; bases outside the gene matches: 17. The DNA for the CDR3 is TGCGCCAGCAGCCAACGGGGGAGGGCCTACGGGCGGGATACGCAGTATTTT. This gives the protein CASSQRGRAYGRDTQYF.

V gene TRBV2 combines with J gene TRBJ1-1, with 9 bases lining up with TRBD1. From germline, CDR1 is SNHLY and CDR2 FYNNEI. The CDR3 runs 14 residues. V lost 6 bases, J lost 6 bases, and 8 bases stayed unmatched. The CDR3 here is CASRPQGAVAEAFF. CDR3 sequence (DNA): TGTGCCAGCAGACCACAGGGGGCGGTGGCTGAAGCTTTCTTT.

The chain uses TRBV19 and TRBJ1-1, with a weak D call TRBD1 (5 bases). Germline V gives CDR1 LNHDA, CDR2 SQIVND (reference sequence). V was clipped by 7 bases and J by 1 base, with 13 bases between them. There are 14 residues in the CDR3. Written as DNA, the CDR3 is TGTGCCAGTACTTTGGGGGGGGAGAACACTGAAGCTTTCTTT. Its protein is CASTLGGENTEAFF.